One sample yielded the 9 T cell receptor beta chains listed below, sequenced in a study of Graves' ophthalmopathy and Graves' hyperthyroidism (dated by TCRdb to the late 2010s). The instrument given in TCRdb is Illumina HiSeq 2000. For repertoire sequencing, TCR beta CDR3 regions were amplified from RNA transcripts. The first round was an RT-PCR using HTBI primers with the Qiagen OneStep RT-PCR kit, and this first round was followed by a second-round multiplex PCR, then size selection and purification. TCRdb reran the public reads through fastp at Q25 and MiXCR, keeping productive beta chains. Rows are combined by CDR3 protein, so each entry shows the most common genes and DNA. This sample lists 900,000 to 1,200,000 distinct CDR3 sequences; about two fifths were detected once. The top ten clonotypes cover 11% of the sample. Sequenced: peripheral blood or thyroid tissue (not recorded which). The receptors here all came from an adult man with Graves' hyperthyroidism.

This clonotype was seen many times. The chain couples TRBV4-1 to TRBJ2-7, with 11 bases that match TRBD1. The CDR3 contains 16 residues. Trimming cost V 6 bases and J 2 bases; bases outside gene matches: 9. Germline V gives CDR1 MGHRA, CDR2 YSYEKL. The CDR3 reads CASRREPGQGAYEQYF. The CDR3 region has the DNA TGCGCCAGCAGACGGGAACCGGGACAGGGGGCCTACGAGCAGTACTTC.

This clonotype was recorded at least ten times. This sequence joins TRBV7-8 and TRBJ2-7; D is unclear. In germline, CDR1 is SGHVS, CDR2 FQNEAQ. V lost 1 base, J lost 7 bases, and 17 bases lay in between. The CDR3 spans 15 residues. As DNA, the CDR3 is TGTGCCAGCAGCTTAGGATCATATGCCATCTTGGAGCAGTACTTC. Translation gives CASSLGSYAILEQYF. Looking up the rest from reference TRBV7-8 and TRBJ2-7 gives the full variable domain: GAGVSQSPRYKVAKRGQDVALRCDPISGHVSLFWYQQALGQGPEFLTYFQNEAQLDKSGLPSDRFFAERPEGSVSTLKIQRTQQEDSAVYLCASSLGSYAILEQYFGPGTRLTVT.

This clonotype has a count of ten or more. The rearrangement links TRBV6-5 to TRBJ2-7, with 9 bases that match TRBD2. With V trimmed by 4 bases and J by 0 bases, 1 base remained unmatched. The CDR3 spans 14 residues. The germline V gene has CDR1 MNHEY and CDR2 SVGAGI. The DNA of the CDR3 is TGTGCCAGCAGTTGGACTAGCGACTCCTACGAGCAGTACTTC. Protein: CASSWTSDSYEQYF.

A few counts support this clonotype. The chain uses TRBV4-3 and TRBJ2-7, with D perhaps TRBD1 (6 bases). Germline loops: CDR1 LGHNA, CDR2 YSLEER. The CDR3 sequence is 14 residues long. V shed 1 base and J shed 5 bases, with 12 bases lying between them. CDR3 sequence (DNA): TGCGCCAGCAGCCAAGTACAGGGTCGAGACGAGCAGTACTTC. As protein: CASSQVQGRDEQYF.

This clonotype came up a few times. The rearrangement uses TRBV6-1 and TRBJ1-5, with D possibly being TRBD1 (5 bases). V was cut by 0 bases and J by 6 bases, with 15 bases left in between. CDR1 MNHNS and CDR2 SASEGT come from the germline V gene. This CDR3 has 16 amino acids. The CDR3 spells CASSEAPNRPGQPQHF. DNA of the CDR3: TGTGCCAGCAGTGAAGCGCCTAACAGGCCGGGTCAGCCCCAGCATTTT.

This clonotype was detected only a few times. The chain has TRBV7-9 and TRBJ1-6; TRBD1 agrees at 7 bases. The CDR3 has 15 amino acids. The germline CDR1 and CDR2 sequences are SEHNR and FQNEAQ (reference sequence). Trimming at V came to 8 bases and at J to 8 bases, leaving 12 bases not matched to a gene. The CDR3 here is CASAPLQGPDSPLHF. CDR3 DNA sequence: TGTGCCAGCGCGCCCTTACAGGGGCCGGATTCACCCCTCCACTTT.

This clonotype was counted only a few times. V and J are TRBV7-9 and TRBJ1-2, with D possibly matching TRBD1 (5 bases). The CDR3 consists of 15 residues. Trimming pared 2 bases from V and 2 bases from J, leaving 12 bases between. The germline CDR1 and CDR2 sequences are SEHNR and FQNEAQ (reference sequence). The CDR3 spells CASSLRPTENYGYTF. For the CDR3, the DNA is TGTGCCAGCAGCTTAAGGCCGACAGAGAACTATGGCTACACCTTC.

This clonotype showed up many times. This chain joins TRBV6-5 and TRBJ2-7; no reliable D call. Per the germline V gene, CDR1 is MNHEY and CDR2 is SVGAGI. V was trimmed by 5 bases and J by 3 bases, leaving 11 bases between them. The CDR3 length is 13 residues. The DNA of the CDR3 is TGTGCCAGCAGTCCAAGGATCGGCTACGAGCAGTACTTC. Translating it yields CASSPRIGYEQYF.

Comments on this clonotype: A much larger clone differs from this one at a single base, so this may be a read error. The chain recombines TRBV29-1 with TRBJ2-7; D is perhaps TRBD1 or TRBD2 (5 bases each). The CDR3 length is 13 residues. From germline, CDR1 is SQVTM and CDR2 ANQGSEA. The CDR3 is CGVAAMGVYEQYF. CDR3 sequence (DNA): TGCGGCGTTGCAGCAATGGGGGTCTACGAGCAGTACTTC.